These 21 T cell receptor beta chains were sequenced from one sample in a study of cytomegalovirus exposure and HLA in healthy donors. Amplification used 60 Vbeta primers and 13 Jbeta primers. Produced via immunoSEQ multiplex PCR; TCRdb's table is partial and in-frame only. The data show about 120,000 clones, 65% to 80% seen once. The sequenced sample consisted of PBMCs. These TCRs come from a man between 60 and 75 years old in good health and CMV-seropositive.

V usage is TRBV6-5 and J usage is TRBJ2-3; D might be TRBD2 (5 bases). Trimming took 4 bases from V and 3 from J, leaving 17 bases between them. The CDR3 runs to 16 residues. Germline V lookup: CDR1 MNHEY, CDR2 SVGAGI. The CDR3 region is CASSSTPRRGTDTQYF. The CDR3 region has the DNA TGTGCCAGCAGTTCCACACCACGACGAGGGACAGATACGCAGTATTTT.

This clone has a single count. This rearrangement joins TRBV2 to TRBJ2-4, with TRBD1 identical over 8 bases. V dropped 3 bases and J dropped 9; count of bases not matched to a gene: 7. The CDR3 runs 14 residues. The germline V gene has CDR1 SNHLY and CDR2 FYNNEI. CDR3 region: CASSESRGLSIQYF. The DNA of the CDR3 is TGTGCCAGCAGTGAGTCCAGGGGGCTAAGCATTCAGTACTTC.

The CDR3 bases are TGTGCCAGCAGCGACGGACACCATGGAGCTTCACCCCTCCACTTT. Protein: CASSDGHHGASPLHF. The genes are TRBV7-9 and TRBJ1-6; possible D gene TRBD1, 5 bases. V was pared by 5 bases and J by 9 bases, with 17 bases between. The CDR3 totals 15 residues. CDR1 SEHNR and CDR2 FQNEAQ come from the germline V gene (reference sequence).

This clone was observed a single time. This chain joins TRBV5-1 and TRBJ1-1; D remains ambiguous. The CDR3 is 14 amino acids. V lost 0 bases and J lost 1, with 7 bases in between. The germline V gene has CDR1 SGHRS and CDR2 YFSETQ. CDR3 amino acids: CASSLEQQNTEAFF. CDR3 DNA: TGCGCCAGCAGCTTGGAACAGCAGAACACTGAAGCTTTCTTT.

The CDR3 bases are TGCGCCAGCAGCTTATACGGGGGGGAGAACACTGAAGCTTTCTTT. Encoded protein: CASSLYGGENTEAFF. This rearrangement joins TRBV5-1 to TRBJ1-1, with D possibly TRBD1 on 5 matching bases. Trimming took 2 bases from V and 1 from J, leaving 12 bases between them. Per germline, CDR1 SGHRS and CDR2 YFSETQ. CDR3 length: 15 residues.

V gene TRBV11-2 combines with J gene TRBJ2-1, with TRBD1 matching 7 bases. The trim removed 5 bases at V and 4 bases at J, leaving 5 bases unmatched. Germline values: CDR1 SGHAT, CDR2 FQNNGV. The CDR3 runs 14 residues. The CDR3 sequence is CASSPPGQYNEQFF. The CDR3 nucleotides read TGTGCCAGCAGCCCACCGGGACAGTACAATGAGCAGTTCTTC.

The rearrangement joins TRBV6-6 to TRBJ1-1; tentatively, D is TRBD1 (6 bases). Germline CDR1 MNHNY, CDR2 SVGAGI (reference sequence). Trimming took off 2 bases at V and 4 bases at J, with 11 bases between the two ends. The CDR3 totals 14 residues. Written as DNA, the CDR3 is TGTGCCAGCAGTTACGTTGGGGGCGGCACTGAAGCTTTCTTT. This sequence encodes CASSYVGGGTEAFF.

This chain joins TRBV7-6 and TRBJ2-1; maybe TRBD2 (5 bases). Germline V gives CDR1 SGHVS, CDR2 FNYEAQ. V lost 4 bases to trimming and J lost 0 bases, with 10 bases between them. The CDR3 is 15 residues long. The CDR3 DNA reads TGTGCCAGCAGCTCGGACTTGAGCTCCTACAATGAGCAGTTCTTC. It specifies CASSSDLSSYNEQFF.

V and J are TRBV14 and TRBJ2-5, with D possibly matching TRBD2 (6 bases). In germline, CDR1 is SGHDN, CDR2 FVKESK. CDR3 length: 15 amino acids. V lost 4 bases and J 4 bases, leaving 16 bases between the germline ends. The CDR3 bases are TGTGCCAGCAGCCCGGGGGTTGGGCCCAGAGAGACCCAGTACTTC. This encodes CASSPGVGPRETQYF.

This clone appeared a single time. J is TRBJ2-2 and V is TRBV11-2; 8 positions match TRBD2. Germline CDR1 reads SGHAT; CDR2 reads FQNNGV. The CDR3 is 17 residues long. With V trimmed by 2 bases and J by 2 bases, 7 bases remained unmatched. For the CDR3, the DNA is TGTGCCAGCAGCTTAACTGCGACTAGCGCCAACACCGGGGAGCTGTTTTTT. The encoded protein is CASSLTATSANTGELFF. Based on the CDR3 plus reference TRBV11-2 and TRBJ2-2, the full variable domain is EAGVAQSPRYKIIEKRQSVAFWCNPISGHATLYWYQQILGQGPKLLIQFQNNGVVDDSQLPKDRFSAERLKGVDSTLKIQPAKLEDSAVYLCASSLTATSANTGELFFGEGSRLTVL.

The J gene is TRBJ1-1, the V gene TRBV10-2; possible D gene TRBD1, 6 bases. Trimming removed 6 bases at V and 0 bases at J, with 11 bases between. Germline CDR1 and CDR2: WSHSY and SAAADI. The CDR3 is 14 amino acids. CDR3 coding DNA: TGCGCCAGCAGCCGGGGACACCTGAACACTGAAGCTTTCTTT. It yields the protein CASSRGHLNTEAFF.

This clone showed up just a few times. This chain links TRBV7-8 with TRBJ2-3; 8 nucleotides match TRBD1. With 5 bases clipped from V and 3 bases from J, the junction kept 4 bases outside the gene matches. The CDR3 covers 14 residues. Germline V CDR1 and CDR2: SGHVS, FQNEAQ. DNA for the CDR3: TGTGCCAGCAGCCCCCGGACAGGGACAGATACGCAGTATTTT. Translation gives CASSPRTGTDTQYF.

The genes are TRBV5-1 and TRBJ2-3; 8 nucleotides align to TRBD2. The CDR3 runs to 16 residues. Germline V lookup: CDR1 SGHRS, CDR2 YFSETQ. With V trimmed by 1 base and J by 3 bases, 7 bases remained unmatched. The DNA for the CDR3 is TGCGCCAGCAGCTTGCGGGGGGGCTCCGGAACAGATACGCAGTATTTT. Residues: CASSLRGGSGTDTQYF.

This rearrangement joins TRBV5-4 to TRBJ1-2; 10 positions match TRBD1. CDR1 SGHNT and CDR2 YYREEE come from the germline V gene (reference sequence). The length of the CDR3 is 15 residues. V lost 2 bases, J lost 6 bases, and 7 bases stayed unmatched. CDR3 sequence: CASSFPTGGRHGYTF. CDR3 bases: TGTGCCAGCAGCTTTCCGACAGGGGGCCGCCATGGCTACACCTTC.

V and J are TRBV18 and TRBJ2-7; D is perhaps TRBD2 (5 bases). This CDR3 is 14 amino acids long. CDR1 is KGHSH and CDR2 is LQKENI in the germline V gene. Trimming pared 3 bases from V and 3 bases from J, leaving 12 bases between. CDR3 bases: TGTGCCAGCTCACCTTACAGCGGTATCTACGAGCAGTACTTC. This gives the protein CASSPYSGIYEQYF. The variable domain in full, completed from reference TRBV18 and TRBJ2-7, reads NAGVMQNPRHLVRRRGQEARLRCSPMKGHSHVYWYRQLPEEGLKFMVYLQKENIIDESGMPKERFSAEFPKEGPSILRIQQVVRGDSAAYFCASSPYSGIYEQYFGPGTRLTVT.

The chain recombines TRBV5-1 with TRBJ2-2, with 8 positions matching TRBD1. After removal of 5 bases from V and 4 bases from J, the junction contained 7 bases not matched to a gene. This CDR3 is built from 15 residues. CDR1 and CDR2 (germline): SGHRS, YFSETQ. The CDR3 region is CASRATGVGTGELFF. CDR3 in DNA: TGCGCCAGCAGGGCGACAGGGGTAGGCACCGGGGAGCTGTTTTTT.

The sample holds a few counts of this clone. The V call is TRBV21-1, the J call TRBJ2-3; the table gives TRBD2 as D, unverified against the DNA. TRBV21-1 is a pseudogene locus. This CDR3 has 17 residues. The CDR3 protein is CASSHQTSGRVVDTQYF. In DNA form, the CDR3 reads TGTGCCAGCAGCCATCAGACTAGCGGGAGGGTTGTAGATACGCAGTATTTT.

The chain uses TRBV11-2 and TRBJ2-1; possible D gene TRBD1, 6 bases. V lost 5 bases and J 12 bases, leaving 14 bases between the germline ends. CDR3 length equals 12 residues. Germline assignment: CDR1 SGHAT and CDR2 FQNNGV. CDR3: CASSRDNSLQFF. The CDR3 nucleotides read TGTGCCAGCAGCCGGGACAATTCTCTGCAGTTCTTC.

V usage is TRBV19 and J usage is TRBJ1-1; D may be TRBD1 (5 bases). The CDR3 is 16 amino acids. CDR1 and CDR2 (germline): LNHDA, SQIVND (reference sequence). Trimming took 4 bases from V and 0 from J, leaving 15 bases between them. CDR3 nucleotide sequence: TGTGCCAGTAGTAAAAAGGGGCGGGGGATGAACACTGAAGCTTTCTTT. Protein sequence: CASSKKGRGMNTEAFF.

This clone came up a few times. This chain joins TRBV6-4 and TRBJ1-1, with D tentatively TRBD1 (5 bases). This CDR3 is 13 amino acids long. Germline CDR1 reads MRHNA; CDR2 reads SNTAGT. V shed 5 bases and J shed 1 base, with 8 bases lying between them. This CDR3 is CASSLTGNTEAFF. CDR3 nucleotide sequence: TGTGCCAGCAGTTTAACAGGGAACACTGAAGCTTTCTTT.

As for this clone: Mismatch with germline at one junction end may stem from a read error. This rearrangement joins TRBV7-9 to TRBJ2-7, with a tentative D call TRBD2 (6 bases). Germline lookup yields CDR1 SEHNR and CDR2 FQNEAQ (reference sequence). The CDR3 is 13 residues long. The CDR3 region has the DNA TGTTCCAGCAGCTTTGGGGGGTCCTACGAGCAGTACTTC. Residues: CSSSFGGSYEQYF.